Listed below are T cell receptor beta chains from one sample, sequenced in a study of OX40 agonist ivuxolimab in advanced cancers. Sequenced by immunoSEQ multiplex PCR; TCRdb stores in-frame clones only, minus some. Of 75,000 to 90,000 clones listed, more than 75% were seen once; the top ten hold 1.5% to 2%. The source material was CD4+ or CD8+ T cells sorted from blood, sampled in a trial of the OX40 agonist ivuxolimab. The receptors originated from an adult with an advanced solid tumor such as melanoma, head and neck, liver or kidney cancer. Each CDR3 is given with its conserved first and last residue. D genes are given only for firm matches. A clone size is listed for some rows: how often the clone was seen (once, few, many), or a class if it is expanded.

NA	TRBJ2-5	NA	TRBV30	TGTGCCTGGACCGTAGGCCGGACCCAGTACTTC	CAWTVGRTQYF
NA	TRBJ2-2	NA	TRBV18	TGTGCCAGCTCACCACCTGGGCCCCCGGGGGCCAGCACCGGGGAGCTGTTTTTT	CASSPPGPPGASTGELFF
NA	TRBJ2-1	NA	TRBV7-8	TGTGCCAGCAGCTCCGCAGGGGTTGAGCAGTTCTTC	CASSSAGVEQFF
NA	TRBJ2-2	TRBD2	TRBV6-4	TGTGCCAGCAGTGCCAGCGGGAGATCCGGGGAGCTGTTTTTT	CASSASGRSGELFF
NA	TRBJ2-5	NA	TRBV5-4	TGTGCCAGCAGCGTCCTCGGCAGGGGGGACCAAGAGACCCAGTACTTC	CASSVLGRGDQETQYF
NA	TRBJ1-2	NA	TRBV6-1	TGTGCCAGCAGTGGCTCCGACGCACCTACCTATGGCTACACCTTC	CASSGSDAPTYGYTF
NA	TRBJ1-4	NA	TRBV9	TGTGCCAGCAGTGCAATGTTCGCCGGTGAAAAACTGTTTTTT	CASSAMFAGEKLFF
NA	TRBJ2-2	NA	TRBV5-6	TGTGCCAGCAGCTTCCGGGCCAAAGCGGGCACCGGGGAGCTGTTTTTT	CASSFRAKAGTGELFF
NA	TRBJ2-3	NA	TRBV7-9	TGTGCCAGCAGCCTCAGCACAGATACGCAGTATTTT	CASSLSTDTQYF
NA	TRBJ2-3	NA	TRBV5-1	TGCGCCAGCAGAGGGGGTCCGGTCACAGATACGCAGTATTTT	CASRGGPVTDTQYF
few	TRBJ1-2	NA	TRBV19	TGTGCCAGTAGTATAGCCTTCCAGGAAAATCGCTACACCTTC	CASSIAFQENRYTF
NA	TRBJ1-6	TRBD1	TRBV5-1	TGCGCCAGCAGCCTTAGGACAGGGGGCGCCCATTCACCCCTCCACTTT	CASSLRTGGAHSPLHF
NA	TRBJ1-3	NA	TRBV5-6	TGTGCCAGCAGCTTCCTCTCTGGAAACACCATATATTTT	CASSFLSGNTIYF
NA	TRBJ1-6	NA	TRBV19	TGTGCCAGTAGTGACCGCCGGCAGGGTGGTAATTCACCCCTCCACTTT	CASSDRRQGGNSPLHF
NA	TRBJ2-7	TRBD1	TRBV7-2	TGTGCCAGCAGTTTGAGGGGGCCCTACGAGCAGTACTTC	CASSLRGPYEQYF
NA	TRBJ1-2	NA	TRBV5-4	TGTGCCAGCAGCTTGGCAGGGATCTATGGCTACACCTTC	CASSLAGIYGYTF
once	TRBJ2-7	NA	TRBV5-4	TGTGCCAGCAGCCCAGAGGGGCGTAAGCTGCAGTACTTC	CASSPEGRKLQYF
NA	TRBJ2-7	NA	TRBV9	TGTGCCAGCAGCGTGGGACCTGACCCCTACGAGCAGTACTTC	CASSVGPDPYEQYF
NA	TRBJ2-5	TRBD2	TRBV2	TGTGCCAGCAGTGAAGCCCGACTAGCGGGGGGCCTCGAGACCCAGTACTTC	CASSEARLAGGLETQYF
NA	TRBJ2-3	NA	TRBV5-1	TGCGCCAGCAGCTTATCGGCGGCAGGGGACCCTCAAGATACGCAGTATTTT	CASSLSAAGDPQDTQYF
NA	TRBJ2-7	TRBD1	TRBV23-1	TGCGCCAGCAGTCCCCGGACAGGGGGCCCCTACGAGCAGTACTTC	CASSPRTGGPYEQYF
NA	TRBJ1-2	TRBD1	TRBV6-5	TGTGCCAGCAGTGAAACAGGGGTTGATGGCTACACCTTC	CASSETGVDGYTF
NA	TRBJ1-2	TRBD1	TRBV9	TGTGCCAGCAGCCCTCAGGGGGTGGCTAACTATGGCTACACCTTC	CASSPQGVANYGYTF
NA	TRBJ2-7	NA	TRBV7-2	TGTGCCAGCAGCTTCCCCCGCTACGAGCAGTACTTC	CASSFPRYEQYF
NA	TRBJ1-2	NA	TRBV6-4	TGTGCCAGCAGTGACTCGACACGCGGTCTGGGCTACACCTTC	CASSDSTRGLGYTF
NA	TRBJ2-5	NA	TRBV14	TGTGCCAGCAGCGCTGATTCAAGGGGACCTGTGGGGACCCAGTACTTC	CASSADSRGPVGTQYF
NA	TRBJ1-5	NA	TRBV10-3	TGTGCCATCAGTGAAAAACAGGAGAATCAGCCCCAGCATTTT	CAISEKQENQPQHF
NA	TRBJ1-1	NA	TRBV10-3	TGTGCCATCAGGGCCCCGGGCAGTCAAGCTTTCTTT	CAIRAPGSQAFF
NA	TRBJ2-5	NA	TRBV7-2	TGTGCCAGCAGCTTAGGTACAGGGCGGGTAGAGACCCAGTACTTC	CASSLGTGRVETQYF
NA	TRBJ2-5	NA	TRBV19	TGTGCCAGTAGACCCGACCGAGCTGGGGAGACCCAGTACTTC	CASRPDRAGETQYF
NA	TRBJ1-5	TRBD1	TRBV6-6	TGTGCCAGCAGTGGACAGGCCGGCAATCAGCCCCAGCATTTT	CASSGQAGNQPQHF
once	TRBJ2-6	NA	TRBV29-1	TGCAGCGTTGAATCTGGGGCCAACGTCCTGACTTTC	CSVESGANVLTF
NA	TRBJ2-7	NA	TRBV5-5	TGTGCCAGCAGCCGAGGACACCTAAACTACGAGCAGTACTTC	CASSRGHLNYEQYF
NA	TRBJ2-5	TRBD2	TRBV7-7	TGTGCCAGCAGCTTAGCGGGAGCGGGAGCGGGCAGCGGGACCCAGTACTTC	CASSLAGAGAGSGTQYF